The 14 T cell receptor beta chains below all came from one sample that was sequenced in a study of blood T cell repertoires in COVID-19. Data came from immunoSEQ multiplex PCR; TCRdb stores just in-frame clones and leaves some out. The sample shows 120,000 to 150,000 clones, over 80% of them seen only once. Sequencing input: peripheral blood. The receptor source for this set is a man in his 60s with active or convalescent COVID-19.

The V call is TRBV19, the J call TRBJ1-5, with a weak D call TRBD1 (5 bases). The CDR3 is 14 amino acids. Germline CDR1 reads LNHDA; CDR2 reads SQIVND (reference sequence). V was clipped by 3 bases and J by 7 bases, with 13 bases between them. The CDR3 sequence is CASSINQGGQPQHF. CDR3 in DNA: TGTGCCAGTAGTATTAATCAGGGAGGGCAGCCCCAGCATTTT.

V usage is TRBV3-1 (or the pseudogene TRBV3-2) and J usage is TRBJ1-4; 7 nucleotides line up with TRBD1. Germline assignment: CDR1 LGHDT and CDR2 YNNKEL (reference sequence). The V gene end was trimmed by 1 base and the J gene end by 7 bases; junction bases not matched to a gene: 3. The CDR3 is 14 residues long. CDR3 DNA sequence: TGTGCCAGCAGCCAAGTTTACAGGGGTGAAAAACTGTTTTTT. Translated: CASSQVYRGEKLFF.

This chain joins TRBV5-1 and TRBJ2-3; 14 bases fit TRBD2. The CDR3 covers 19 residues. Germline V gene data show CDR1 as SGHRS and CDR2 as YFSETQ. Trimming removed 5 bases from V and 0 bases from J; junction bases left unmatched: 11. This chain's CDR3 is CASSYGLAGGFSSTDTQYF. CDR3 DNA sequence: TGCGCCAGCAGTTACGGACTAGCGGGAGGTTTTTCTAGCACAGATACGCAGTATTTT.

The chain combines TRBV6-2 or TRBV6-3 with TRBJ1-3; D possibly corresponds to TRBD1 (5 bases). The CDR3 runs to 15 residues. The V and J ends lost 5 bases and 1 base respectively, with 12 bases between them. Per germline, CDR1 MNHEY and CDR2 SVGEGT. The chain's CDR3 is CASSTRVGSGNTIYF. CDR3 DNA sequence: TGTGCCAGCAGTACCAGGGTCGGGTCTGGAAACACCATATATTTT.

J is TRBJ1-4 and V is TRBV5-5; 8 nucleotides align to TRBD1. This CDR3 spans 16 amino acids. With V trimmed by 2 bases and J by 5 bases, 8 bases remained unmatched. Germline CDR1 SGHKS, CDR2 YYEKEE (reference sequence). The CDR3 is CASSLGLRDRNEKLFF. The CDR3 coding sequence is TGTGCCAGCAGCTTAGGGCTCCGGGACAGGAATGAAAAACTGTTTTTT.

The chain uses TRBV28 and TRBJ1-4, with no clear D. The V end was cut by 5 bases, the J end by 0 bases, with 7 bases between. Germline values: CDR1 MDHEN, CDR2 SYDVKM. The CDR3 consists of 14 residues. CDR3 protein: CASSSGSTNEKLFF. The CDR3 DNA is TGTGCCAGCAGTAGTGGCTCAACTAATGAAAAACTGTTTTTT.

V gene TRBV27 combines with J gene TRBJ2-3, with D perhaps TRBD2 (5 bases). Germline lookup yields CDR1 MNHEY and CDR2 SMNVEV (reference sequence). Deletions cut 7 bases from V and 0 bases from J, with 20 bases between. CDR3 length equals 17 residues. The chain's CDR3 is CASTRRLSGTSTDTQYF. In DNA form, the CDR3 reads TGTGCCAGCACCAGGCGGCTATCGGGAACTAGCACAGATACGCAGTATTTT.

This chain links TRBV15 with TRBJ2-3; weak D call: TRBD2 (7 bases). This CDR3 has 19 residues. In germline, CDR1 is LNHNV, CDR2 YYDKDF (reference sequence). The ends were cut back, 0 bases at V and 4 bases at J, with 23 bases in the middle. CDR3 DNA: TGTGCCACCAGCAGAGACGGGACTTTAGGGGGGGCAGGTTCAGATACGCAGTATTTT. This codes for CATSRDGTLGGAGSDTQYF. The full variable domain, in which reference TRBV15 and TRBJ2-3 provide the parts outside the CDR3, is DAMVIQNPRYQVTQFGKPVTLSCSQTLNHNVMYWYQQKSSQAPKLLFHYYDKDFNNEADTPDNFQSRRPNTSFCFLDIRSPGLGDTAMYLCATSRDGTLGGAGSDTQYFGPGTRLTVL.

This chain joins TRBV5-4 and TRBJ1-4; D might be TRBD1 (6 bases). Trimming removed 5 bases from V and 0 bases from J, with 11 bases in between. The CDR3 is made up of 15 amino acids. CDR1 and CDR2 (germline): SGHNT, YYREEE (reference sequence). This chain's CDR3 is CASRDRTATNEKLFF. The DNA for the CDR3 is TGTGCCAGCAGGGACCGGACAGCAACTAATGAAAAACTGTTTTTT.

This clone has a single count. This chain connects TRBV10-2 to TRBJ2-7, with D possibly TRBD2 on 6 matching bases. In germline, CDR1 is WSHSY, CDR2 SAAADI. Trimming pared 8 bases from V and 0 bases from J, leaving 20 bases between. The CDR3 spans 16 residues. The CDR3 region has the DNA TGCGCCAGCCTTCGGGACTTAGGACTGTCCTCCTACGAGCAGTACTTC. Residues: CASLRDLGLSSYEQYF.

The genes are TRBV6-1 and TRBJ1-4, with a tentative D call TRBD1 (5 bases). V gave up 7 bases and J gave up 5 bases, with 8 bases separating them. The CDR3 sequence is 12 residues long. The germline V gene has CDR1 MNHNS and CDR2 SASEGT. CDR3 in DNA: TGTGCCAGCACCAGGGCGAATGAAAAACTGTTTTTT. Its protein is CASTRANEKLFF.

The chain employs TRBV7-9 and TRBJ2-1; 8 bases align to TRBD1. Looked up from germline, CDR1 is SEHNR and CDR2 is FQNEAQ (reference sequence). The junction had 3 bases not matched to a gene; V was cut back by 0 bases and J by 5 bases. The CDR3 is made up of 15 amino acids. In nucleotides, the CDR3 is TGTGCCAGCAGCTTAGCCGGACAGGGACACAATGAGCAGTTCTTC. Protein sequence: CASSLAGQGHNEQFF.

V usage is TRBV4-3 and J usage is TRBJ2-7; 12 nucleotides match TRBD2. V trimming: 0 bases; J trimming: 2 bases; junction bases outside the gene matches: 8. CDR3 length: 18 residues. CDR1 is LGHNA, CDR2 YSLEER, per germline. This CDR3 reads CASSQETGLAGPTYEQYF. CDR3 sequence (DNA): TGCGCCAGCAGCCAAGAGACTGGACTAGCGGGACCGACCTACGAGCAGTACTTC.

The chain links TRBV24-1 to TRBJ2-1, with D unclear. The CDR3 is made up of 13 amino acids. Germline V gives CDR1 KGHDR, CDR2 SFDVKD. V lost 1 base, J lost 8 bases, and 8 bases lay in between. The CDR3 DNA is TGTGCCACCAGTGATTTATGGCAGGATGAGCAGTTCTTC. Translated, it gives CATSDLWQDEQFF.